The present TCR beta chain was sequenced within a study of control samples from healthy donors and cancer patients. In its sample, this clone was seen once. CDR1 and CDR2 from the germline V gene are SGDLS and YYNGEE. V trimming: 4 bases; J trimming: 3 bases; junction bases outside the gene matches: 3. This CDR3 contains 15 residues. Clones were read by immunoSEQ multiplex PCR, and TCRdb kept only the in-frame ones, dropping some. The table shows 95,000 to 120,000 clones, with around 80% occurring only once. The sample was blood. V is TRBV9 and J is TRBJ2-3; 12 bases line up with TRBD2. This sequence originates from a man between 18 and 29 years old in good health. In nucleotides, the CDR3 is TGTGCCAGCAGCCTAGCGGGGGGGATGACAGATACGCAGTATTTT. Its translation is CASSLAGGMTDTQYF. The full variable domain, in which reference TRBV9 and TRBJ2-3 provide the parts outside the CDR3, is DSGVTQTPKHLITATGQRVTLRCSPRSGDLSVYWYQQSLDQGLQFLIQYYNGEERAKGNILERFSAQQFPDLHSELNLSSLELGDSALYFCASSLAGGMTDTQYFGPGTRLTVL.